The 23 T cell receptor beta chains given below trace back to one sample, sequenced in a study of untreated major depressive disorder. Notes on the study in general: TRBV05-01 (Vbeta 5.1) usage was higher in CD4+ T cells of depressed patients than controls.

Data came from immunoSEQ multiplex PCR; TCRdb stores just in-frame clones and leaves some out. The table has more than 10,000 clones, over 90% seen once; the top ten hold around 0.83%. These receptors have no known antigen. Sample: CD4+ T cells from PBMCs. These receptors were obtained from a young man with major depressive disorder.

The chain carries TRBV29-1 and TRBJ1-1; D possibly corresponds to TRBD1 (5 bases). The CDR3 runs 11 residues. The germline CDR1 and CDR2 sequences are SQVTM and ANQGSEA. Trimming removed 7 bases from V and 1 base from J, with 7 bases in between. The CDR3 DNA is TGCAGCGCCACAGGGAACACTGAAGCTTTCTTT. It codes for CSATGNTEAFF.

This chain links TRBV7-9 with TRBJ1-1, with 12 bases aligning to TRBD1. Unmatched junction bases numbered 12, after V lost 5 bases and J lost 11 bases. The CDR3 is 15 residues long. CDR1 and CDR2 (germline): SEHNR, FQNEAQ (reference sequence). The CDR3 spells CASSRAGQGAPGAFF. The CDR3 DNA reads as TGTGCCAGCAGCCGAGCGGGACAGGGGGCGCCGGGCGCTTTCTTT.

This chain joins TRBV5-6 and TRBJ1-5, with D tentatively TRBD1 (6 bases). CDR1 is SGHDT, CDR2 YYEEEE, per germline. The CDR3 is 14 amino acids. V lost 0 bases and J lost 9, with 13 bases in between. CDR3 protein: CASSLAGAQRPQHF. Written as DNA, the CDR3 is TGTGCCAGCAGCTTGGCAGGGGCCCAGAGGCCCCAGCATTTT.

This CDR3 is CASSAGSDTQYF. The DNA for the CDR3 is TGTGCCAGCAGCGCGGGGTCAGATACGCAGTATTTT. The gene calls are TRBV9 and TRBJ2-3, with a possible D match to TRBD2 (5 bases). The CDR3 extends over 12 amino acids. Germline values: CDR1 SGDLS, CDR2 YYNGEE. V was pared by 3 bases and J by 4 bases, with 6 bases between.

This chain uses TRBV7-9 with TRBJ2-5; TRBD2 is a possible D gene (5 bases). This CDR3 spans 13 amino acids. V was cut by 5 bases and J by 5 bases, with 12 bases left in between. The V gene's germline CDR1 is SEHNR and CDR2 FQNEAQ (reference sequence). CDR3 sequence: CASSRGSGETQYF. The CDR3 region has the DNA TGTGCCAGCAGCCGTGGCTCGGGGGAGACCCAGTACTTC.

Only one count was recorded for this clone. The chain employs TRBV5-1 and TRBJ2-5; 11 bases map to TRBD2. Germline V CDR1 and CDR2: SGHRS, YFSETQ. Trimming at V came to 0 bases and at J to 5 bases, leaving 6 bases not matched to a gene. The CDR3 is made up of 16 amino acids. CDR3 nucleotide sequence: TGCGCCAGCAGCTTGGGACTAGCGGGACTGGGGGAGACCCAGTACTTC. Protein product: CASSLGLAGLGETQYF.

The chain joins TRBV5-6 to TRBJ2-7, with 9 bases that match TRBD2. Germline V gene sequence: CDR1 SGHDT, CDR2 YYEEEE. V was clipped by 4 bases and J by 6 bases; unmatched bases: 17. CDR3 length: 17 residues. This CDR3 is CASSPGRRGGWPGEQYF. As DNA, the CDR3 is TGTGCCAGCAGCCCCGGGAGGCGGGGGGGCTGGCCCGGCGAGCAGTACTTC.

V and J are TRBV30 and TRBJ1-4; the D is unclear. Germline assignment: CDR1 GTSNPN and CDR2 SVGIG (reference sequence). The CDR3 is 13 amino acids. V lost 3 bases and J 8 bases, leaving 13 bases between the germline ends. This CDR3 is CAWRGLDREKLFF. The CDR3 coding sequence is TGTGCCTGGAGAGGCCTCGATAGAGAAAAACTGTTTTTT.

The chain uses TRBV2 and TRBJ2-7; 11 bases map to TRBD2. The CDR3 length is 14 residues. V dropped 6 bases and J dropped 4; count of bases not matched to a gene: 5. Germline CDR1 reads SNHLY; CDR2 reads FYNNEI. The CDR3 region has the DNA TGTGCCAGCAGGGCCCTAGCGGGGGGATACGAGCAGTACTTC. Translated: CASRALAGGYEQYF.

The chain has TRBV25-1 and TRBJ2-1; unclear D gene. This CDR3 is 12 amino acids long. The germline gives CDR1 MGHDK, CDR2 SYGVNS. Trimming stripped 2 bases from V and 4 bases from J, with 3 bases between. CDR3 bases: TGTGCCAGCAGTGAACGATACAATGAGCAGTTCTTC. Protein product: CASSERYNEQFF. Full variable domain (outside the CDR3, taken from reference TRBV25-1 and TRBJ2-1): EADIYQTPRYLVIGTGKKITLECSQTMGHDKMYWYQQDPGMELHLIHYSYGVNSTEKGDLSSESTVSRIRTEHFPLTLESARPSHTSQYLCASSERYNEQFFGPGTRLTVL.

The chain carries TRBV12-5 and TRBJ2-2; maybe TRBD1 (5 bases). The CDR3 extends over 16 amino acids. Deletions cut 5 bases from V and 1 base from J, with 14 bases between. The germline gives CDR1 LGHNT, CDR2 FRNRAP. This chain's CDR3 is CASGHLGQKNTGELFF. The CDR3 region has the DNA TGTGCTAGTGGTCACCTCGGACAAAAGAACACCGGGGAGCTGTTTTTT.

Written as DNA, the CDR3 is TGTGCCAGCAGCTTAGAGGGGCAGGGTTCAGATACGCAGTATTTT. It encodes CASSLEGQGSDTQYF. V and J are TRBV11-3 and TRBJ2-3, with a weak D call TRBD1 (5 bases). The CDR3 is made up of 15 amino acids. Deletions cut 0 bases from V and 4 bases from J, with 11 bases between. Germline V gene data show CDR1 as SGHNT and CDR2 as YENEEA.

The chain links TRBV18 to TRBJ1-2; TRBD1 aligns across 12 bases. Germline CDR1 KGHSH, CDR2 LQKENI. Germline trimming cut 3 bases from V and 4 bases from J; bases unmatched to any gene: 6. CDR3 length equals 16 residues. CDR3: CASSPTGTGGAYGYTF. The CDR3 nucleotides are TGTGCCAGCTCACCTACTGGGACAGGGGGCGCCTATGGCTACACCTTC.

The rearrangement links TRBV9 to TRBJ1-1; D is unresolved. The V end lost 5 bases, the J end lost 2 bases, and 7 bases lay between the germline ends. Germline V gene data show CDR1 as SGDLS and CDR2 as YYNGEE. The CDR3 runs to 12 residues. This chain's CDR3 is CASRDLNTEAFF. The CDR3 DNA reads TGTGCCAGCAGGGATCTTAACACTGAAGCTTTCTTT.

The chain carries TRBV4-2 and TRBJ2-5; D unresolved. From germline, CDR1 is LGHNA and CDR2 YNFKEQ. Trimming removed 1 base from V and 2 bases from J, with 5 bases in between. This CDR3 has 13 residues. In DNA form, the CDR3 reads TGTGCCAGCAGCCAAGGATTTCAAGAGACCCAGTACTTC. Translating gives CASSQGFQETQYF.

The rearrangement uses TRBV6-9 and TRBJ2-2, with TRBD2 matching 7 bases. Trimming cost V 7 bases and J 3 bases; bases outside gene matches: 14. Germline CDR1 MNHGY, CDR2 SVAAGI. The CDR3 covers 17 residues. This CDR3 is CASKGLWSRGDTGELFF. The CDR3 region has the DNA TGTGCCAGCAAAGGGCTCTGGTCCCGGGGGGACACCGGGGAGCTGTTTTTT.

The rearrangement uses TRBV9 and TRBJ2-1, with 9 bases lining up with TRBD2. Germline V lookup: CDR1 SGDLS, CDR2 YYNGEE. The CDR3 is made up of 18 amino acids. V was clipped by 1 base and J by 2 bases; unmatched bases: 10. CDR3: CASSVLSSGGPTYNEQFF. The CDR3 bases are TGTGCCAGCAGCGTATTGAGTAGCGGGGGCCCGACCTACAATGAGCAGTTCTTC. Together with reference TRBV9 and TRBJ2-1, the CDR3 gives the full variable domain: DSGVTQTPKHLITATGQRVTLRCSPRSGDLSVYWYQQSLDQGLQFLIQYYNGEERAKGNILERFSAQQFPDLHSELNLSSLELGDSALYFCASSVLSSGGPTYNEQFFGPGTRLTVL.

The rearrangement links TRBV6-1 to TRBJ1-5; 9 nucleotides match TRBD1. This CDR3 contains 15 residues. The trim removed 5 bases at V and 0 bases at J, leaving 2 bases unmatched. In germline, CDR1 is MNHNS, CDR2 SASEGT. CDR3 DNA: TGTGCCAGCAGTTGGGACAGGGATAGCAATCAGCCCCAGCATTTT. Its protein is CASSWDRDSNQPQHF.

V is TRBV5-6 and J is TRBJ2-3; 8 bases are a match to TRBD1. CDR3 size: 15 residues. Germline assignment: CDR1 SGHDT and CDR2 YYEEEE. V was pared by 0 bases and J by 5 bases, with 5 bases of the junction left unmatched. The CDR3 DNA sequence: TGTGCCAGCAGCTTGGGAGGACAGGGTGAAGATACGCAGTATTTT. Translating it yields CASSLGGQGEDTQYF.

The J gene is TRBJ2-5, the V gene TRBV2, with TRBD1 identical over 9 bases. The CDR3 loop spans 14 amino acids. The germline gives CDR1 SNHLY, CDR2 FYNNEI. V lost 5 bases to trimming and J lost 6 bases; unmatched junction nucleotides: 7. CDR3: CASSTRTGAKTQYF. The CDR3 DNA is TGTGCCAGCAGTACGCGGACAGGGGCGAAGACCCAGTACTTC.

The V and J genes are TRBV5-1 and TRBJ1-6; possibly TRBD1 for D (5 bases). Germline V gene sequence: CDR1 SGHRS, CDR2 YFSETQ. With 3 bases removed from V and 7 bases from J, the gap between germline ends came to 14 bases. There are 15 residues in the CDR3. In nucleotides, the CDR3 is TGCGCCAGCAGCTCCGGGACCGGGAGGAATTCACCCCTCCACTTT. This sequence encodes CASSSGTGRNSPLHF.

This rearrangement joins TRBV18 to TRBJ2-1, with unresolved D. Trimming cost V 3 bases and J 2 bases, with 8 bases left between them. The CDR3 length is 14 residues. Germline lookup yields CDR1 KGHSH and CDR2 LQKENI. Here the CDR3 reads CASSPSQAYNEQFF. CDR3 sequence (DNA): TGTGCCAGCTCACCGTCCCAAGCCTACAATGAGCAGTTCTTC.

The chain combines TRBV29-1 with TRBJ1-6; D is unresolved. This CDR3 comprises 15 residues. V was clipped by 2 bases and J by 5 bases, with 13 bases between them. Germline lookup yields CDR1 SQVTM and CDR2 ANQGSEA. CDR3 sequence: CSVEIRIGDNSPLHF. In DNA form, the CDR3 reads TGCAGCGTTGAAATCCGAATAGGAGATAATTCACCCCTCCACTTT.